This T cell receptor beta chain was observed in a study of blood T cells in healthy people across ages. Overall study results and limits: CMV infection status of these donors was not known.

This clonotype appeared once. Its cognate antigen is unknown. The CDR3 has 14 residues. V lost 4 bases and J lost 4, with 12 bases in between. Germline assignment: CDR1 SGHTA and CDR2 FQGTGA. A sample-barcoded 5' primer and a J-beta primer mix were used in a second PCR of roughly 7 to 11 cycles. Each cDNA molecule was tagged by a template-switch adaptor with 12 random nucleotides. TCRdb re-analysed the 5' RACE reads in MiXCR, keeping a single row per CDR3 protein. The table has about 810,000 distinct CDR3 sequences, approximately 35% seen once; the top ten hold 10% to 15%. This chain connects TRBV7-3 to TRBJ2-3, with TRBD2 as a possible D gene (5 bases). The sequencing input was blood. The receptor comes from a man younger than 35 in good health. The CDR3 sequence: CASSSTSFADTQYF. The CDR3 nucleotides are TGTGCCAGCAGCTCAACTAGTTTCGCAGATACGCAGTATTTT.